The TCR beta chain described here comes from a study of T cell changes during pregnancy in multiple sclerosis. V was pared by 0 bases and J by 6 bases, with 10 bases between. Germline V gene sequence: CDR1 SGHRS, CDR2 YFSETQ. The CDR3 spans 14 residues. TCRdb's copy holds only in-frame clones and misses some; the assay was immunoSEQ multiplex PCR. The sample records nearly 60,000 clones, about 90% being singletons. This chain connects TRBV5-1 to TRBJ1-5; TRBD1 is a possible D gene (5 bases). Specimen: CD4+ T cells from peripheral blood mononuclear cells, collected after pregnancy. This TCR was recovered from a female donor in good health, enrolled as a control in a pregnancy study. The CDR3 DNA sequence: TGCGCCAGCAGCTTGGGGGGCGTTGGTCAGCCCCAGCATTTT. Translating it yields CASSLGGVGQPQHF.